In this sample, the clone carrying this T cell receptor (beta chain) turned up many times. TCRdb independently ran MiXCR on the 5' RACE reads; one entry per CDR3 protein. Of under 250,000 distinct CDR3 sequences listed, approximately 11% are singletons. These data are taken from a study of CD8 T cells in ankylosing spondylitis. The junction had 11 bases not matched to a gene; V was cut back by 6 bases and J by 7 bases. This CDR3 has 15 amino acids. The V call is TRBV12-3 or TRBV12-4, the J call TRBJ1-4; 7 nucleotides align to TRBD1. Sequencing used blood, either unsorted or a sorted T cell fraction (not recorded which). The source of this sequence is a male donor with ankylosing spondylitis or in good health (not recorded which). In DNA form, the CDR3 reads TGTGCCAGCAGATTCGTAGGGGGCCTAGGTGAAAAACTGTTTTTT. This codes for CASRFVGGLGEKLFF.